The sequence of this T cell receptor (beta chain) was determined in a study of cytomegalovirus exposure and HLA in healthy donors. Study-wide background: An early data release held some 85 million unique TCRs from HLA-typed donors. Study-wide points: The study put 150 or so TCR beta chains on its list as cytomegalovirus-associated. Later examination showed HLA-associated TCR beta chains had greater clonal expansion than equally common others. While the bulk of TCR sequences proved rare, some public TCRs turned up in many donors.

Worth noting for this clone: No antigen is known for it.

PCR used 60 Vbeta primers and 13 Jbeta primers. The repertoire was sequenced with immunoSEQ multiplex PCR; TCRdb's copy has only in-frame clones and lacks some. The sample has 100,000 to 150,000 clones, and its top ten clones hold more than 1.5%. V shed 0 bases and J shed 5 bases, with 16 bases lying between them. The CDR3 has 16 residues. CDR1 and CDR2 (germline): SGHTS, YDEGEE. The sample taken for sequencing was PBMCs. The TCR comes from a man younger than 30 in good health and CMV-seronegative. V usage is TRBV5-8 and J usage is TRBJ2-3; TRBD2 is a possible D gene (6 bases). CDR3 nucleotides: TGTGCCAGCAGCTTGGGATCGGGGGTATTTTTAGATACGCAGTATTTT. It encodes CASSLGSGVFLDTQYF.